This TCR beta chain was identified during a study of Ad26.COV2.S vaccination and SARS-CoV-2 variants. Treatment noted: some 19 received Ad26.COV2.S at low or high dose, single or two shots; 5 received placebo; per-sample allocation not given. Sample collection was performed on day 63 after the first vaccine or placebo injection. V was trimmed by 6 bases and J by 6 bases, leaving 21 bases between them. Looked up from germline, CDR1 is LGHNA and CDR2 is YSLEER. The CDR3 runs to 16 residues. Sequencing used immunoSEQ multiplex PCR; TCRdb keeps in-frame clones, though not all of them. The table shows 400,000 to 450,000 clones, with 75% to 95% occurring only once.

The specimen comprised peripheral blood, sampled in a trial of Ad26.COV2.S vaccine versus placebo. The sequence came from a person aged 18-65 years who received the Ad26.COV2.S COVID-19 vaccine or a placebo. V usage is TRBV4-3 and J usage is TRBJ2-1; D perhaps matches TRBD2 (5 bases). The CDR3 sequence is CASRIDQEDFGNEQFF. CDR3 sequence (DNA): TGCGCCAGCAGAATAGACCAGGAGGACTTCGGCAATGAGCAGTTCTTC.